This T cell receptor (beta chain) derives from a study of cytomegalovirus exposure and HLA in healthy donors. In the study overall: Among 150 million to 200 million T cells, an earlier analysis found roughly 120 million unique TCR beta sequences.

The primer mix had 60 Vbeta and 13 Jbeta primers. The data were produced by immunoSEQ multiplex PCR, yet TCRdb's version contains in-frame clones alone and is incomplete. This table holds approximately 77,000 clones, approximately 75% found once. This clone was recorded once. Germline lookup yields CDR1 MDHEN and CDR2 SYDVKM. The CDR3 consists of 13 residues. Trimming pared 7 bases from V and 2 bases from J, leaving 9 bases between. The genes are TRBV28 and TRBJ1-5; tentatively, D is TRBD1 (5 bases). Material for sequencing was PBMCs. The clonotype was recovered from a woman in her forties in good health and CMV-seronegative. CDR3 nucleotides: TGTGCCAGCATTGGGGGGGGCAATCAGCCCCAGCATTTT. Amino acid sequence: CASIGGGNQPQHF.